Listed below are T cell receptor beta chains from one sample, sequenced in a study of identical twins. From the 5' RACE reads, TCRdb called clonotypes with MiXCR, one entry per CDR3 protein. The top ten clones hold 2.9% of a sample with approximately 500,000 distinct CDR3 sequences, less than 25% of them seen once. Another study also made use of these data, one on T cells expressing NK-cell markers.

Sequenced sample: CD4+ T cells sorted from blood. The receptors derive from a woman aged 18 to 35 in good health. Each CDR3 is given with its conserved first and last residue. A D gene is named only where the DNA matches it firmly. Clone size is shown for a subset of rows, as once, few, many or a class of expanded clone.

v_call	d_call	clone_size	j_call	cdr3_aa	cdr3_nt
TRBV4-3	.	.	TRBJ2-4	CASSRTGTGNIQYF	TGCGCCAGCAGCCGAACAGGGACGGGGAACATTCAGTACTTC
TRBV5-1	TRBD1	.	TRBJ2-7	CASSLTPGTGVYEQYF	TGCGCCAGCAGCTTGACCCCCGGGACAGGGGTCTACGAGCAGTACTTC
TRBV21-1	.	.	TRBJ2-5	CASSATVAQYF	TGTGCCAGCAGCGCCACAGTGGCCCAGTACTTC
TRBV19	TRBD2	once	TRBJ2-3	CASSTGTSGSADTQYF	TGTGCCAGTAGTACAGGGACTAGCGGGAGTGCAGATACGCAGTATTTT
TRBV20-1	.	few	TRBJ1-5	CSARDYGTQPQHF	TGCAGTGCTAGAGATTATGGGACTCAGCCCCAGCATTTT
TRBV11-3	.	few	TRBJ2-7	CASSRRGRGYEQYF	TGTGCCAGCAGCCGGCGGGGCAGGGGCTACGAGCAGTACTTC
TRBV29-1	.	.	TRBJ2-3	CSVEGSTDTQYF	TGCAGCGTTGAGGGCTCCACAGATACGCAGTATTTT
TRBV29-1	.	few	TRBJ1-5	CSVGDGFNQPQHF	TGCAGCGTTGGAGACGGCTTCAATCAGCCCCAGCATTTT
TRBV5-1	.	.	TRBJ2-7	CASSLGFSGTTYEQYF	TGCGCCAGCAGCTTGGGATTTAGCGGAACGACCTACGAGCAGTACTTC
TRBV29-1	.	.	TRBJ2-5	CSVDRAETQYF	TGCAGCGTTGACAGGGCAGAGACCCAGTACTTC
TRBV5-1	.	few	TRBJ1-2	CASSLGQSGYTF	TGCGCCAGCAGCTTGGGACAGTCCGGCTACACCTTC
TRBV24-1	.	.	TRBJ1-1	CATTRQSNTEAFF	TGTGCCACCACTCGACAGTCTAACACTGAAGCTTTCTTT
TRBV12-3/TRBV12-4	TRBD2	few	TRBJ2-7	CASSLGLVLGYEQYF	TGTGCCAGCAGCTTAGGACTAGTGCTGGGCTACGAGCAGTACTTC
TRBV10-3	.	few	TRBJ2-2	CAIRKQGRRNTGELFF	TGTGCCATCAGAAAACAGGGAAGGCGGAACACCGGGGAGCTGTTTTTT
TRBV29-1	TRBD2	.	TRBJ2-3	CSGTSGSGTDTQYF	TGCAGCGGCACTAGCGGAAGCGGCACAGATACGCAGTATTTT
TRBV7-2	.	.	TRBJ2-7	CASSLSTGTYEQYF	TGTGCCAGCAGCTTAAGTACAGGGACCTACGAGCAGTACTTC
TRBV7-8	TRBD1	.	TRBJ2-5	CASSLDRPGQGETQYF	TGTGCCAGCAGCTTAGACCGGCCCGGACAGGGAGAGACCCAGTACTTC
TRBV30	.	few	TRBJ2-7	CAWRGGGGYEQYF	TGTGCCTGGAGGGGCGGGGGCGGCTACGAGCAGTACTTC
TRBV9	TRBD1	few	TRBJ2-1	CASSGNRDRHNEQFF	TGTGCCAGCAGCGGGAATCGGGACAGGCACAATGAGCAGTTCTTC
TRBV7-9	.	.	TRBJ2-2	CASSLRIGYTGELFF	TGTGCCAGCAGCTTAAGGATAGGTTACACCGGGGAGCTGTTTTTT
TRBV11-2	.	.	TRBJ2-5	CASSLRRDNQETQYF	TGTGCCAGCAGCTTACGTAGAGACAACCAAGAGACCCAGTACTTC
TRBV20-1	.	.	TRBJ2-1	CSGGPLGYNEQFF	TGCAGTGGAGGTCCGTTGGGCTACAATGAGCAGTTCTTC
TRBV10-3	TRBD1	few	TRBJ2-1	CAISEGQGSSYNEQFF	TGTGCCATCAGTGAGGGACAGGGAAGCTCCTACAATGAGCAGTTCTTC
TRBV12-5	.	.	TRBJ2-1	CASGLTGFGYNEQFF	TGTGCTAGTGGTTTGACAGGATTTGGCTACAATGAGCAGTTCTTC
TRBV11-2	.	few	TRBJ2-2	CASSPGTTYTGELFF	TGTGCCAGCAGCCCCGGGACAACATACACCGGGGAGCTGTTTTTT
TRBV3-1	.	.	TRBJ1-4	CASSQGRAVEKLFF	TGTGCCAGCAGCCAAGGTCGCGCAGTTGAAAAACTGTTTTTT
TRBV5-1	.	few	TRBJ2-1	CASSPDPSYNEQFF	TGCGCCAGCAGCCCGGATCCCAGCTACAATGAGCAGTTCTTC
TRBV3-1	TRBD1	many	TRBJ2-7	CASSRQGDTYEQYF	TGTGCCAGCAGCCGGCAGGGGGATACCTACGAGCAGTACTTC
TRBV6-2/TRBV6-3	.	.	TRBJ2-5	CASSYGTQYF	TGTGCCAGCAGTTACGGGACCCAGTACTTC
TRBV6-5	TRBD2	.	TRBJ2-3	CASSYSPGLAADTQYF	TGTGCCAGCAGTTACTCGCCGGGACTAGCGGCTGATACGCAGTATTTT
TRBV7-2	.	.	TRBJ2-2	CASSLVGEQNTGELFF	TGTGCCAGCAGCTTAGTCGGCGAGCAGAACACCGGGGAGCTGTTTTTT
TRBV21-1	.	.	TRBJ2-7	CASRGSAGTDVYEQYF	TGTGCCAGCAGGGGGTCTGCAGGGACGGATGTCTACGAGCAGTACTTC
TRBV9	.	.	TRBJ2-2	CASSVEVSRGGELFF	TGTGCCAGCAGCGTAGAGGTCTCGAGGGGCGGGGAGCTGTTTTTT
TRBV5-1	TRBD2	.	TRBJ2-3	CASSLGLAGANTDTQYF	TGCGCCAGCAGCTTGGGACTAGCGGGGGCCAACACAGATACGCAGTATTTT
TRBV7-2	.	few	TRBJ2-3	CASSFVSGSATDTQYF	TGTGCCAGCAGCTTTGTATCCGGGAGCGCCACAGATACGCAGTATTTT
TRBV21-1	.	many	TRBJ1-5	CASSNRAQTPGNQPQHF	TGTGCCAGCAGCAATCGGGCCCAGACACCGGGCAATCAGCCCCAGCATTTT
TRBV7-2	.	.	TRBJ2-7	CASSSTLGGKEYF	TGTGCCAGCAGCTCTACCTTGGGGGGCAAGGAGTACTTC
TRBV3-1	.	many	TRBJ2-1	CASSQFGYEQFF	TGTGCCAGCAGCCAATTCGGCTATGAGCAGTTCTTC
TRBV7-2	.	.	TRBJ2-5	CASSFGPPSLRETQYF	TGTGCCAGCAGCTTCGGGCCTCCATCACTAAGAGAGACCCAGTACTTC
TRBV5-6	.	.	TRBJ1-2	CASSYWAGPNYGYTF	TGTGCCAGCAGCTACTGGGCAGGGCCCAATTATGGCTACACCTTC
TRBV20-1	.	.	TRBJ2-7	CSAIQGHYSYEQYF	TGCAGTGCCATCCAGGGACACTACTCCTACGAGCAGTACTTC